These 12 T cell receptor beta chains share one sample of origin, sequenced in a study of OX40 agonist ivuxolimab in advanced cancers. TCRdb keeps only in-frame clones here, not all; method: immunoSEQ multiplex PCR. The profile shows about 64,000 clones, around 84% of them singletons. Sequences were derived from CD4+ or CD8+ T cells sorted from blood, sampled in a trial of the OX40 agonist ivuxolimab. The receptors derive from an adult with an advanced solid tumor such as melanoma, head and neck, liver or kidney cancer.

CDR3 bases: TGTGCCAGCAGCCCAGGGGTCGAGCAGTACTTC. Translating it yields CASSPGVEQYF. The rearrangement links TRBV7-9 to TRBJ2-7; D possibly corresponds to TRBD1 (6 bases). CDR1 and CDR2 from the germline V gene are SEHNR and FQNEAQ (reference sequence). There are 11 residues in the CDR3. The ends were cut back, 5 bases at V and 6 bases at J, with 8 bases in the middle. The whole variable domain, filled in from reference TRBV7-9 and TRBJ2-7, reads DTGVSQNPRHKITKRGQNVTFRCDPISEHNRLYWYRQTLGQGPEFLTYFQNEAQLEKSRLLSDRFSAERPKGSFSTLEIQRTEQGDSAMYLCASSPGVEQYFGPGTRLTVT.

The chain couples TRBV19 to TRBJ1-5; possible D gene TRBD1, 5 bases. Trimming left V 7 bases short and J 5 bases short, with 12 bases between. From germline, CDR1 is LNHDA and CDR2 SQIVND (reference sequence). This CDR3 contains 13 residues. Here the CDR3 DNA reads TGTGCCAGTAAGGTGCCGGGGGATCAGCCCCAGCATTTT. It yields the protein CASKVPGDQPQHF.

The chain joins TRBV2 to TRBJ1-2; no definite D call. Per germline, CDR1 SNHLY and CDR2 FYNNEI. The length of the CDR3 is 13 residues. Deletions cut 8 bases from V and 2 bases from J, with 12 bases between. CDR3 sequence (DNA): TGTGCCAGCGCAACGGGGTCGAACTATGGCTACACCTTC. Amino acid sequence: CASATGSNYGYTF.

The rearrangement uses TRBV10-1 and TRBJ2-1, with 7 nucleotides matching TRBD1. This CDR3 is built from 16 residues. Germline V gene data show CDR1 as WNHNN and CDR2 as SYGVQD (reference sequence). J was trimmed by 2 bases and V by 3 bases; bases with no gene match: 7. CDR3 sequence (DNA): TGCGCCAGCAGTGAAACAGGGGCGAGAACCTACAATGAGCAGTTCTTC. Translating it yields CASSETGARTYNEQFF.

This clone was detected only once. The gene calls are TRBV6-5 and TRBJ1-2; D is undetermined. The germline CDR1 and CDR2 sequences are MNHEY and SVGAGI. The CDR3 is 13 amino acids. The V and J ends lost 4 bases and 4 bases respectively, with 10 bases between them. CDR3 region: CASSLERRYGYTF. DNA for the CDR3: TGTGCCAGCAGTTTAGAGAGACGCTATGGCTACACCTTC.

The rearrangement joins TRBV5-4 to TRBJ1-6, with TRBD1 matching over 9 bases. CDR1 and CDR2 (germline): SGHNT, YYREEE (reference sequence). V was pared by 5 bases and J by 4 bases, with 10 bases of the junction left unmatched. The CDR3 totals 17 residues. CDR3: CASRAGQGTTYNSPLHF. The CDR3 DNA is TGTGCCAGCAGGGCGGGACAGGGAACGACTTATAATTCACCCCTCCACTTT.

The chain is built from TRBV10-3 and TRBJ2-3; D uncertain. From germline, CDR1 is ENHRY and CDR2 SYGVKD. Trimming shortened V by 3 bases and J by 2 bases, and 9 bases separated the two germline ends. The CDR3 length is 14 residues. The CDR3 bases are TGTGCCATCAGTGACGGCGGAACCACAGATACGCAGTATTTT. It translates to CAISDGGTTDTQYF.

V is TRBV7-2 and J is TRBJ1-6; D ambiguous. CDR3 length: 15 residues. Germline CDR1 and CDR2: SGHTA and FQGNSA. The V and J ends lost 2 bases and 6 bases respectively, with 11 bases between them. CDR3 in DNA: TGTGCCAGCAGCTTATCGCCAGGACCTAATTCACCCCTCCACTTT. This codes for CASSLSPGPNSPLHF.

The rearrangement links TRBV5-4 to TRBJ2-2; D uncertain. The germline V gene encodes CDR1 SGHNT and CDR2 YYREEE (reference sequence). The CDR3 totals 17 residues. The V gene lost 0 bases and the J gene lost 1 base, with 13 bases spanning the gap. CDR3 protein: CASSLGLAEMNTGELFF. CDR3 coding DNA: TGTGCCAGCAGCTTGGGTTTGGCGGAGATGAACACCGGGGAGCTGTTTTTT.

This clone was counted between two and nine times. V usage is TRBV9 and J usage is TRBJ2-7; TRBD1 aligns across 10 bases. CDR1 is SGDLS, CDR2 YYNGEE, per germline. V was pared by 3 bases and J by 4 bases, with 1 base of the junction left unmatched. The CDR3 contains 13 residues. CDR3 coding DNA: TGTGCCAGCAGCGGACAGGGGGCATACGAGCAGTACTTC. Translating gives CASSGQGAYEQYF.

V and J are TRBV10-2 and TRBJ2-7; 14 positions match TRBD2. Germline lookup yields CDR1 WSHSY and CDR2 SAAADI. The V gene end was trimmed by 4 bases and the J gene end by 6 bases; junction bases not matched to a gene: 20. The CDR3 runs to 20 residues. As DNA, the CDR3 is TGCGCCAGCAGTGCGGTTGGTGAGACTAGCGGGAGGGCCTTGTTGGCCGAGCAGTACTTC. This codes for CASSAVGETSGRALLAEQYF.

The rearrangement uses TRBV5-1 and TRBJ1-2, with TRBD1 matching 7 bases. Trimming took 5 bases from V and 7 from J; bases not matched to a gene: 8. Germline values: CDR1 SGHRS, CDR2 YFSETQ. The CDR3 runs 13 residues. The CDR3 region has the DNA TGCGCCAGCAGATCCGGGACAGACGGTGGCTACACCTTC. Translated: CASRSGTDGGYTF.